This TCR beta chain was recovered during a study of patients and donors after allogeneic stem cell transplantation. This clonotype has more than one count but fewer than ten. TCRdb recomputed calls from the RT-PCR reads with MiXCR, one row per CDR3 protein. The sample yields over 200,000 distinct CDR3 sequences, roughly 38% seen once. The ends were cut back, 1 base at V and 4 bases at J, with 8 bases in the middle. Germline V CDR1 and CDR2: DFQATT, SNEGSKA (reference sequence). The CDR3 runs 12 residues. Sequencing was done on a sample of blood, either unsorted or a sorted T cell fraction (not recorded which). This receptor was obtained from a human donor who was either an allogeneic HSCT recipient or a stem cell or donor lymphocyte infusion donor (not recorded which). It is not recorded whose cells these are; they may come from a transplant donor. The genes are TRBV20-1 and TRBJ2-7; D possibly corresponds to TRBD2 (5 bases). CDR3 region: CSARGGAYEQYF. CDR3 nucleotides: TGCAGTGCTAGAGGGGGAGCTTACGAGCAGTACTTC.